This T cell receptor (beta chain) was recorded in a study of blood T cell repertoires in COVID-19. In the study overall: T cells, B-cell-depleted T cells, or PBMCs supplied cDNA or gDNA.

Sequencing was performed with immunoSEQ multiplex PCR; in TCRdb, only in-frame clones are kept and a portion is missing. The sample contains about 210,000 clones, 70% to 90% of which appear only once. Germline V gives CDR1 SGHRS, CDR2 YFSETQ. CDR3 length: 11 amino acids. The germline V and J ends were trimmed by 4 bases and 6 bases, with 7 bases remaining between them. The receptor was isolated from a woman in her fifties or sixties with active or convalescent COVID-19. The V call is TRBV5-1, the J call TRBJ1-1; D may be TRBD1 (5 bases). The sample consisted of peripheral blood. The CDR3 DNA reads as TGCGCCAGCAGCCGGGGGTCTGAAGCTTTCTTT. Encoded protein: CASSRGSEAFF.